A selection of T cell receptor beta chains follows, all from one sample in a study of blood T cell repertoires in COVID-19. Profiled with immunoSEQ multiplex PCR; TCRdb holds only in-frame clones, not every one. The sample lists about 250,000 clones, about 80% occurring once. Source material: peripheral blood. These receptors were obtained from a man aged 80 or over with acute or convalescent COVID-19. Each CDR3 is given with its conserved first and last residue. The D gene is left open where the match is weak. Not every row has a clone size; where given, it reads once, few, many or a size class.

TRBV6-5	.	TRBD1	TRBJ1-3	CASSSAGQNSGNTIYF	TGTGCCAGCAGTTCCGCGGGACAGAACTCTGGAAACACCATATATTTT
TRBV27	.	.	TRBJ1-5	CASSLWGDGNQPQHF	TGTGCCAGCAGTTTATGGGGGGACGGCAATCAGCCCCAGCATTTT
TRBV6-1	.	.	TRBJ2-1	CASSEAGGPLGEQFF	TGTGCCAGCAGTGAAGCGGGGGGGCCGTTGGGTGAGCAGTTCTTC
TRBV7-9	.	TRBD1	TRBJ1-6	CASSSQTGKNSPLHF	TGTGCCAGCAGCTCTCAGACAGGGAAGAATTCACCCCTCCACTTT
TRBV19	once	.	TRBJ1-6	CASSIEGATYNSPLHF	TGTGCCAGTAGTATAGAGGGGGCAACCTATAATTCACCCCTCCACTTT
TRBV19	.	TRBD1	TRBJ2-1	CASSIVGGDEQFF	TGTGCCAGTAGTATAGTAGGGGGCGATGAGCAGTTCTTC
TRBV6-5	once	.	TRBJ2-7	CASSLVDSSYEQYF	TGTGCCAGCAGCCTCGTGGACTCTTCCTACGAGCAGTACTTC
TRBV5-1	.	.	TRBJ1-2	CASSLGRGIEYGYTF	TGCGCCAGCAGCTTGGGCCGGGGAATAGAATATGGCTACACCTTC
TRBV28	.	TRBD2	TRBJ2-7	CASSPLGTSGLYEQYF	TGTGCCAGCAGTCCTCTCGGGACTAGCGGGCTGTACGAGCAGTACTTC
TRBV12-5	.	TRBD1	TRBJ1-2	CASGPGQGYGYTF	TGTGCTAGTGGCCCGGGACAGGGCTATGGCTACACCTTC
TRBV19	.	TRBD1	TRBJ1-6	CASSTGQGILLNSNSPLHF	TGTGCCAGTAGTACCGGACAGGGGATTTTATTGAATTCGAATTCACCCCTCCACTTT
TRBV7-9	.	.	TRBJ2-3	CASSPRWGISTDTQYF	TGTGCCAGCAGCCCCCGGTGGGGCATTAGCACAGATACGCAGTATTTT
TRBV19	.	TRBD1	TRBJ1-6	CASKGQPSGGSYNSPLHF	TGTGCCAGTAAGGGACAGCCCTCAGGGGGCTCCTATAATTCACCCCTCCACTTT
TRBV9	.	TRBD1	TRBJ1-5	CASSVGQGAVQPQHF	TGTGCCAGCAGCGTCGGACAGGGGGCTGTTCAGCCCCAGCATTTT
TRBV19	.	TRBD1	TRBJ1-1	CASSIARGQTEAFF	TGTGCCAGTAGTATAGCCAGGGGGCAAACTGAAGCTTTCTTT
TRBV6-5	.	TRBD1	TRBJ1-1	CASSSPQGAQGTEAFF	TGTGCCAGCAGTTCCCCACAGGGGGCGCAGGGCACTGAAGCTTTCTTT
TRBV7-9	.	TRBD1	TRBJ1-6	CASSSRPLTGRNSPLHF	TGTGCCAGCAGCTCACGACCGCTGACAGGGCGTAATTCACCCCTCCACTTT
TRBV6-5	.	.	TRBJ2-6	CASSYGRTGANVLTF	TGTGCCAGCAGTTACGGGAGGACTGGGGCCAACGTCCTGACTTTC
TRBV7-9	.	TRBD1	TRBJ2-1	CASSLDPLKQGLSFNEQFF	TGTGCCAGCAGCTTAGACCCTCTTAAACAGGGGTTATCTTTCAATGAGCAGTTCTTC
TRBV7-8	.	.	TRBJ1-6	CASSLEVYGLNNSPLHF	TGTGCCAGCAGCTTAGAGGTCTATGGACTCAATAATTCACCCCTCCACTTT
TRBV28	once	.	TRBJ1-5	CASTLDRISNQPQHF	TGTGCCAGCACCCTCGACAGGATTAGCAATCAGCCCCAGCATTTT
TRBV6-5	.	.	TRBJ2-3	CASSYSSAASTDTQYF	TGTGCCAGCAGTTACTCAAGCGCTGCTAGCACAGATACGCAGTATTTT
TRBV5-8	.	TRBD1	TRBJ1-5	CASSFRDRYNQPQHF	TGTGCCAGCAGCTTCCGGGACAGGTACAATCAGCCCCAGCATTTT
TRBV5-1	.	.	TRBJ1-1	CASSLAPGRPGRVANTEAFF	TGCGCCAGCAGCTTGGCCCCGGGACGGCCGGGGAGGGTGGCGAACACTGAAGCTTTCTTT
TRBV20-1	.	TRBD1	TRBJ1-2	CSAPGQDYTF	TGCAGTGCTCCGGGACAGGACTACACCTTC
TRBV28	.	.	TRBJ1-1	CASSLAETEAFF	TGTGCCAGCAGTTTGGCGGAGACTGAAGCTTTCTTT
TRBV18	.	TRBD1	TRBJ2-3	CASSTTGLPTDTQYF	TGTGCCAGCTCAACGACAGGGCTACCCACAGATACGCAGTATTTT
TRBV5-4	.	.	TRBJ1-4	CASSLMSANEKLFF	TGTGCCAGCAGCTTGATGTCAGCTAATGAAAAACTGTTTTTT
TRBV10-3	few	.	TRBJ1-1	CAISDARGGRNAFF	TGTGCCATCAGTGATGCCAGGGGCGGGAGGAATGCTTTCTTT
TRBV7-2	.	TRBD1	TRBJ1-5	CASSLFDRGGNQPQHF	TGTGCCAGCAGCTTATTTGACAGGGGAGGAAATCAGCCCCAGCATTTT
TRBV27	.	TRBD1	TRBJ2-7	CASSLSFGTVAYEQYF	TGTGCCAGCAGTTTATCGTTCGGGACAGTTGCCTACGAGCAGTACTTC
TRBV2	.	TRBD2	TRBJ2-3	CASRGGLSTDTQYF	TGTGCCAGCAGGGGGGGGTTAAGCACAGATACGCAGTATTTT
TRBV5-4	.	TRBD2	TRBJ2-1	CASSSYSGGRINEQFF	TGTGCCAGCAGCTCCTATAGCGGGGGGCGAATCAATGAGCAGTTCTTC
TRBV6-1	.	TRBD1	TRBJ1-1	CASSDKPGQGTNTEAFF	TGTGCCAGCAGTGATAAGCCGGGACAGGGTACGAACACTGAAGCTTTCTTT
TRBV5-4	.	.	TRBJ1-5	CASSLDGLGGPQHF	TGTGCCAGCAGCCTCGACGGTCTGGGAGGGCCCCAGCATTTT
TRBV20-1	.	.	TRBJ1-1	CSASRWGEVNTEAFF	TGCAGTGCTAGTCGGTGGGGGGAGGTGAACACTGAAGCTTTCTTT